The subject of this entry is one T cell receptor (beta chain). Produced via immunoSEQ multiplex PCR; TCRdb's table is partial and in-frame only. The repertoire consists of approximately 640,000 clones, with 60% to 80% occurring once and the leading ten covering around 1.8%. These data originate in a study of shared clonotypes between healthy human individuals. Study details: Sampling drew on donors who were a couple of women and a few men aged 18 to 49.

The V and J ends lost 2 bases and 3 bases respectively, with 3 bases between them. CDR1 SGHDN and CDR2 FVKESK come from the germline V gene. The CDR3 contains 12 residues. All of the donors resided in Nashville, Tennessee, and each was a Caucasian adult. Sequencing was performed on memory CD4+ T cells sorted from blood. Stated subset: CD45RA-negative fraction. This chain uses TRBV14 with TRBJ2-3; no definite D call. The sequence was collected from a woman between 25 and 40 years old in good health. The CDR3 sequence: CASSQRTDTQYF. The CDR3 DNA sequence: TGTGCCAGCAGCCAAAGGACAGATACGCAGTATTTT.